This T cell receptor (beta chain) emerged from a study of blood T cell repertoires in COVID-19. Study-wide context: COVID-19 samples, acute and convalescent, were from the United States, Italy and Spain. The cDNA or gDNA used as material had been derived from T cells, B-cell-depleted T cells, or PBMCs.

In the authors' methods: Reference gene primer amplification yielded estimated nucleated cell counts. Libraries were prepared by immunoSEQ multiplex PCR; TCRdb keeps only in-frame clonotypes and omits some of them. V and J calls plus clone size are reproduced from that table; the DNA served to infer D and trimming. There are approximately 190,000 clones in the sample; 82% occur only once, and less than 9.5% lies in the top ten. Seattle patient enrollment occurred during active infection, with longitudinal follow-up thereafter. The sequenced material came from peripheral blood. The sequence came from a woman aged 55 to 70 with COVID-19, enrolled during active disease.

The CDR3 region is CASSLSSPYEQYF. In nucleotides, the CDR3 is TGTGCCAGCAGTTTGAGCTCGCCTTACGAGCAGTACTTC. The rearrangement links TRBV28 to TRBJ2-7; D remains unclear. This CDR3 spans 13 amino acids. In germline, CDR1 is MDHEN, CDR2 SYDVKM. Trimming cost V 3 bases and J 4 bases, with 10 bases left between them.